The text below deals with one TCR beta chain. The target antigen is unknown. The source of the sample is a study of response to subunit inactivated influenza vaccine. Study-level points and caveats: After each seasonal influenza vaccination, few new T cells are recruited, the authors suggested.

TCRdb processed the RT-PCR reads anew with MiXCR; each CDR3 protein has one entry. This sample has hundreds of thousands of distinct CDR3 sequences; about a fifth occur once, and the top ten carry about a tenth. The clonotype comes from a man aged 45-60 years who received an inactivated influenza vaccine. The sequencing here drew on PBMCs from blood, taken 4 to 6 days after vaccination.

CDR3 loop: CASSYLLAGDTGELFF. DNA for the CDR3: TGTGCCAGCAGTTATCTCCTAGCGGGAGACACCGGGGAGCTGTTTTTT. This rearrangement joins TRBV6-2 or TRBV6-3 to TRBJ2-2; 10 nucleotides match TRBD2. J gave up 3 bases and V 3 bases, and 4 bases lay outside the gene matches. Germline CDR1 and CDR2: MNHEY and SVGEGT. This CDR3 comprises 16 residues.